This T cell receptor beta chain was sequenced for a study of blood T cells in healthy people across ages. Study observations and caveats: Estimates of diversity drawn from one million T cells were considered underestimates. What prevented conclusive comparison of naive and antigen-experienced cells was that PBMCs were unsorted. A roughly linear age-dependent decrease characterized TCR beta diversity per million T cells.

A sample-barcoded 5' primer and a J-beta primer mix were used in a second PCR of about 7 to 12 cycles. MiXCR, applied by TCRdb to the 5' RACE reads, yields one record per CDR3 protein. This table holds 730,000 or so distinct CDR3 sequences, 40% to 50% found once. This CDR3 comprises 14 residues. Deletions cut 1 base from V and 9 bases from J, with 10 bases between. Germline-derived CDR1 and CDR2 are SGHTA and FQGNSA. This clonotype occurred once. Its antigen is not known. Sequenced sample: blood. This sequence joins TRBV7-2 and TRBJ1-6; tentative D call: TRBD1 (5 bases). This sequence originates from a man at least 80 years old in good health. CDR3 amino acids: CASSLVRAGSPLHF. The DNA for the CDR3 is TGTGCCAGCAGCTTAGTCAGGGCGGGTTCACCCCTCCACTTT.